These T cell receptor beta chains were read from a single sample in a study of patients and donors after allogeneic stem cell transplantation. Each CDR3 protein gets one entry after TCRdb re-called the RT-PCR reads with MiXCR. The sample lists fewer than 500,000 distinct CDR3 sequences; roughly 17% were seen once. The specimen was blood, either unsorted or a sorted T cell fraction (not recorded which). These receptors originate from a human donor who was either an allogeneic HSCT recipient or a stem cell or donor lymphocyte infusion donor (not recorded which). It is not recorded whose cells these are; they may come from a transplant donor. Each CDR3 is given with its conserved first and last residue. The D gene is left open where the match is weak. Part of the rows lack a size; the others show once, few, many or a class for expanded clones.

D gene	clone size	V gene	J gene	CDR3 length	CDR3 protein	CDR3 DNA
NA	many	TRBV20-1	TRBJ1-6	15	CSANKGSSYNSPLHF	TGCAGTGCTAATAAGGGATCCTCCTATAATTCACCCCTCCACTTT
NA	NA	TRBV12-3/TRBV12-4	TRBJ2-7	13	CASSPRRVNEQYF	TGTGCCAGCAGTCCCCGGAGGGTCAACGAGCAGTACTTC
NA	NA	TRBV3-1	TRBJ1-5	15	CASSQVTGPNQPQHF	TGTGCCAGCAGCCAAGTAACAGGGCCCAATCAGCCCCAGCATTTT
TRBD1	many	TRBV5-1	TRBJ1-5	15	CASSLEGGWNQPQHF	TGCGCCAGCAGCTTGGAAGGGGGCTGGAATCAGCCCCAGCATTTT
TRBD1	many	TRBV12-3/TRBV12-4	TRBJ2-7	16	CASSSPGQGASYEQYF	TGTGCCAGCAGTTCCCCGGGACAGGGGGCTTCCTACGAGCAGTACTTC
NA	many	TRBV12-3/TRBV12-4	TRBJ2-7	14	CASSWAGPSYEQYF	TGTGCCAGCAGTTGGGCAGGACCCTCCTACGAGCAGTACTTC
TRBD1	NA	TRBV29-1	TRBJ1-1	12	CSANRGSTEAFF	TGCAGCGCCAACAGGGGCTCGACTGAAGCTTTCTTT
NA	few	TRBV3-1	TRBJ2-6	15	CASSQGRAGANVLTF	TGTGCCAGCAGCCAAGGGCGGGCTGGGGCCAACGTCCTGACTTTC
NA	few	TRBV27	TRBJ2-3	14	CASSFRDDTDTQYF	TGTGCCAGCAGTTTCCGGGACGACACAGATACGCAGTATTTT
NA	many	TRBV12-3/TRBV12-4	TRBJ1-2	13	CASSLDRVDGYTF	TGTGCCAGCAGTTTAGACAGGGTTGATGGCTACACCTTC
NA	NA	TRBV7-3	TRBJ2-1	15	CASSSGQSPYNEQFF	TGTGCCAGCAGCTCCGGACAGTCCCCCTACAATGAGCAGTTCTTC
TRBD2	few	TRBV4-3	TRBJ2-7	15	CASAIRAAGALQQYF	TGCGCCAGCGCCATAAGGGCAGCGGGGGCTCTCCAGCAGTACTTC
NA	NA	TRBV6-5	TRBJ2-5	14	CASSYSSYQETQYF	TGTGCCAGCAGTTACTCGAGCTACCAAGAGACCCAGTACTTC
NA	few	TRBV29-1	TRBJ2-2	15	CSVEDLGGNTGELFF	TGCAGCGTTGAAGATCTTGGCGGTAACACCGGGGAGCTGTTTTTT
TRBD1	few	TRBV20-1	TRBJ2-5	14	CSARDRRRGETQYF	TGCAGTGCTAGAGATCGTCGCAGGGGGGAGACCCAGTACTTC
NA	NA	TRBV7-2	TRBJ1-2	15	CASSLDRGGSYGYTF	TGTGCCAGCAGCTTAGATCGGGGCGGTTCCTATGGCTACACCTTC
NA	few	TRBV20-1	TRBJ1-4	16	CSASPPGTNLNEKLFF	TGCAGTGCTAGCCCCCCCGGGACAAACCTAAATGAAAAACTGTTTTTT
NA	few	TRBV20-1	TRBJ1-3	15	CSARGGIHSGNTIYF	TGCAGTGCTAGAGGAGGGATCCACTCTGGAAACACCATATATTTT
TRBD2	NA	TRBV7-3	TRBJ2-2	17	CASSLRAGGPRTGELFF	TGTGCCAGCAGCTTAAGGGCGGGAGGGCCTCGCACCGGGGAGCTGTTTTTT
NA	NA	TRBV28	TRBJ2-7	14	CASSIALGVYEQYF	TGTGCCAGCAGTATAGCGCTAGGGGTTTACGAGCAGTACTTC
NA	NA	TRBV2	TRBJ2-1	17	CASSGALGTRFYNEQFF	TGTGCCAGCAGTGGTGCGTTGGGGACGCGATTTTACAATGAGCAGTTCTTC
TRBD1	NA	TRBV5-1	TRBJ1-1	16	CASSPGQGAWDTEAFF	TGCGCCAGCAGCCCCGGACAGGGGGCGTGGGACACTGAAGCTTTCTTT
NA	NA	TRBV7-2	TRBJ1-2	15	CASSLASRGVGGYTF	TGTGCCAGCAGCTTAGCGTCCAGGGGAGTTGGAGGCTACACCTTC
NA	NA	TRBV5-1	TRBJ2-5	13	CASSLVSVETQYF	TGCGCCAGCAGCTTGGTTAGCGTAGAGACCCAGTACTTC
TRBD2	few	TRBV12-5	TRBJ2-5	17	CASGLVGAGSPEETQYF	TGTGCTAGTGGTTTGGTCGGAGCGGGATCCCCGGAAGAGACCCAGTACTTC
NA	NA	TRBV4-2	TRBJ2-7	15	CASSQVGTAENEQYF	TGTGCCAGCAGCCAAGTCGGGACTGCTGAGAACGAGCAGTACTTC
NA	NA	TRBV7-9	TRBJ2-1	13	CASSSRQDNEQFF	TGTGCCAGCAGCTCGAGACAAGACAATGAGCAGTTCTTC
NA	few	TRBV7-8	TRBJ2-5	13	CASSTLQREAQYF	TGTGCCAGCAGCACCCTGCAGAGGGAGGCCCAGTACTTC
NA	few	TRBV4-1	TRBJ1-1	13	CASSQDRGGVAFF	TGCGCCAGCAGCCAAGATAGAGGGGGGGTAGCTTTCTTT
NA	NA	TRBV6-2/TRBV6-3	TRBJ2-3	16	CASSSRGRRPTDTQYF	TGTGCCAGCAGTTCCCGGGGCCGTCGGCCCACAGATACGCAGTATTTT
TRBD1	NA	TRBV9	TRBJ1-2	14	CASSIQQGAGGYTF	TGTGCCAGCAGCATTCAACAGGGGGCTGGGGGCTACACCTTC
TRBD2	many	TRBV7-9	TRBJ2-1	15	CASSTTSGGDNEQFF	TGTGCCAGCAGCACTACTAGCGGGGGGGACAATGAGCAGTTCTTC
NA	many	TRBV9	TRBJ2-1	12	CASSPSEGEQFF	TGTGCCAGCAGCCCCAGTGAAGGTGAGCAGTTCTTC
NA	NA	TRBV29-1	TRBJ2-3	13	CSVGMGATDTQYF	TGCAGCGTTGGAATGGGCGCCACAGATACGCAGTATTTT
NA	NA	TRBV6-5	TRBJ2-1	15	CASSYSFGTGNEQFF	TGTGCCAGCAGTTACTCGTTCGGGACGGGGAATGAGCAGTTCTTC
TRBD1	few	TRBV19	TRBJ1-1	17	CASSLLWTGGTNTEAFF	TGTGCCAGTAGTCTCCTTTGGACAGGGGGTACGAACACTGAAGCTTTCTTT
TRBD1	NA	TRBV3-1	TRBJ2-7	15	CASRNTGTGIYEQYF	TGTGCCAGCAGGAATACCGGGACAGGGATCTACGAGCAGTACTTC
NA	many	TRBV4-1	TRBJ1-1	17	CASSQVWGGSVNTEAFF	TGCGCCAGCAGTCAGGTCTGGGGGGGGTCCGTGAACACTGAAGCTTTCTTT
NA	NA	TRBV6-2/TRBV6-3	TRBJ2-4	14	CASSYGFAKNIQYF	TGTGCCAGCAGTTACGGGTTTGCCAAAAACATTCAGTACTTC
NA	NA	TRBV4-1	TRBJ2-1	15	CASSQIGQSKNEQFF	TGCGCCAGCAGCCAAATAGGACAGTCTAAGAATGAGCAGTTCTTC
NA	few	TRBV11-2	TRBJ2-7	11	CASSPGPKQYF	TGTGCCAGCAGCCCGGGACCCAAGCAGTACTTC
TRBD2	few	TRBV2	TRBJ2-1	13	CAWAGELVDEQFF	TGTGCCTGGGCGGGAGAGCTGGTGGATGAGCAGTTCTTC
NA	NA	TRBV24-1	TRBJ2-3	15	CATSDFSDSTDTQYF	TGTGCCACCAGTGATTTCAGCGACAGCACAGATACGCAGTATTTT
NA	NA	TRBV10-3	TRBJ2-7	12	CAIRGPRYEQYF	TGTGCCATCAGGGGGCCGAGGTACGAGCAGTACTTC
NA	few	TRBV29-1	TRBJ2-7	11	CSVEIGAAQYF	TGCAGCGTTGAAATCGGAGCAGCGCAGTACTTC
NA	NA	TRBV7-8	TRBJ1-5	17	CASSLAGGRGSNQPQHF	TGTGCCAGCAGCTTAGCGGGGGGCAGGGGAAGCAATCAGCCCCAGCATTTT
NA	many	TRBV7-9	TRBJ1-1	16	CASSLRPDSMNTEAFF	TGTGCCAGCAGCTTACGTCCAGACAGCATGAACACTGAAGCTTTCTTT
TRBD2	many	TRBV12-3/TRBV12-4	TRBJ2-3	15	CASSVSGRAGDTQYF	TGTGCCAGCAGCGTTAGCGGGAGGGCCGGAGATACGCAGTATTTT
NA	many	TRBV12-3/TRBV12-4	TRBJ1-5	16	CASSLGQLYSNQPQHF	TGTGCCAGCAGTTTGGGGCAACTCTATAGCAATCAGCCCCAGCATTTT
TRBD2	many	TRBV3-1	TRBJ2-2	16	CASSSAAGVYTGELFF	TGTGCCAGCAGCAGTGCAGCGGGGGTATACACCGGGGAGCTGTTTTTT
NA	many	TRBV29-1	TRBJ2-5	13	CSGRLVSGETQYF	TGCAGCGGCAGACTAGTTTCAGGGGAGACCCAGTACTTC
NA	NA	TRBV28	TRBJ2-2	16	CASSHSAVPNTGELFF	TGTGCCAGCAGCCACTCGGCAGTTCCGAACACCGGGGAGCTGTTTTTT
NA	NA	TRBV13	TRBJ1-3	17	CASSLSPGMISGNTIYF	TGTGCCAGCAGCTTATCCCCGGGGATGATCTCTGGAAACACCATATATTTT
NA	few	TRBV12-3/TRBV12-4	TRBJ2-5	12	CASSLVRKTQYF	TGTGCCAGCAGTTTAGTCAGAAAGACCCAGTACTTC
TRBD1	few	TRBV5-1	TRBJ2-5	16	CASTPETDREQETQYF	TGCGCCAGCACTCCCGAGACCGACAGGGAGCAAGAGACCCAGTACTTC
TRBD1	NA	TRBV5-1	TRBJ2-7	15	CASSLTGGPNYEQYF	TGCGCCAGCAGCTTAACAGGGGGCCCGAACTACGAGCAGTACTTC
NA	NA	TRBV20-1	TRBJ1-2	14	CSAREGGNGYGYTF	TGCAGTGCCAGGGAGGGGGGGAACGGCTATGGCTACACCTTC